This T cell receptor (beta chain) was obtained from a study of shared T cell receptors in the human thymus. The J segment lost 7 bases and the V segment lost 4 bases, leaving 9 bases of the junction unmatched. CDR3 length: 15 residues. Germline CDR1 is MDHEN and CDR2 is SYDVKM. Data came from immunoSEQ multiplex PCR; TCRdb stores just in-frame clones and leaves some out. This sample carries approximately 580,000 clones, around 78% of them seen once, and the ten largest clones take around 0.012%. These data were also reused for a study on human thymus T cells. That source reports: During corrective heart surgery, resections were taken, and the thymus tissue came from them. Across thymic and blood repertoires, the usage of V and J genes appeared to be biased. Unrelated individuals reportedly shared highly overlapping thymic TCR repertoires.

This TCR was recovered from a boy under two years old with a congenital heart defect. The rearrangement uses TRBV28 and TRBJ2-2; TRBD1 aligns across 7 bases. What was sequenced was thymocytes. The CDR3 is CASSSLGQAGGELFF. The CDR3 DNA sequence: TGTGCCAGCAGTTCGCTTGGACAGGCCGGCGGGGAGCTGTTTTTT.